These T cell receptor beta chains were read from a single sample in a study of blood T cell repertoires in COVID-19. Sequencing was performed with immunoSEQ multiplex PCR; in TCRdb, only in-frame clones are kept and a portion is missing. The table lists about 150,000 clones, over 75% of them singletons. The source material was peripheral blood. These TCRs come from a woman aged 50 to 60 with acute or convalescent COVID-19. Each CDR3 is given with its conserved first and last residue. The D gene is left open where the match is weak. Clone size is shown for a subset of rows, as once, few, many or a class of expanded clone.

NA	TRBV2	NA	TRBJ2-7	TGTGCCAGCAGTGATCGCTCCTACGAGCAGTACTTC	CASSDRSYEQYF
NA	TRBV12-3/TRBV12-4	NA	TRBJ1-2	TGTGCCAGCAGCTCCGACAGGTCCTATGGCTACACCTTC	CASSSDRSYGYTF
NA	TRBV27	NA	TRBJ2-1	TGTGCCAGCAGTATCGAGAGAAGCTCCTACAATGAGCAGTTCTTC	CASSIERSSYNEQFF
NA	TRBV4-3	once	TRBJ2-1	TGCGCCAGCAGCCAAATAACCTACCATGAGCAGTTCTTC	CASSQITYHEQFF
NA	TRBV19	NA	TRBJ2-7	TGTGCCAGTAGTTTGAGTGGACTCACCTCCTACGAGCAGTACTTC	CASSLSGLTSYEQYF
NA	TRBV7-9	NA	TRBJ1-2	TGTGCCAGCAGGCCAGGAACAGGAGGCTACACCTTC	CASRPGTGGYTF
NA	TRBV21-1	few	TRBJ1-3	TGTGCCAGCAGACACCGCTCTGGAAACACCATATATTTT	CASRHRSGNTIYF
NA	TRBV18	NA	TRBJ1-3	TGTGCCAGCTCACAAGACAGCTCTGGAAACACCATATATTTT	CASSQDSSGNTIYF
NA	TRBV7-2	NA	TRBJ1-2	TGTGCCAGCAGCCCCAATTATGAGGCTGGCTACACCTTC	CASSPNYEAGYTF
NA	TRBV6-6	NA	TRBJ1-6	TGTGCCAGCAGCTCCGGGATGGAGAATTCACCCCTCCACTTT	CASSSGMENSPLHF
NA	TRBV28	NA	TRBJ1-5	TGTGCCAGCAGTTTTTTCCGGGGCAATCAGCCCCAGCATTTT	CASSFFRGNQPQHF
NA	TRBV6-5	NA	TRBJ1-1	TGTGCCAGCAGTCGAACAGGGTTTATGAACACTGAAGCTTTCTTT	CASSRTGFMNTEAFF
TRBD1	TRBV4-2	NA	TRBJ1-4	TGTGCCAGCAGCCAGCCAGGGGGAGATGAAAAACTGTTTTTT	CASSQPGGDEKLFF
NA	TRBV28	NA	TRBJ2-5	TGTGCCAGCAGTGATATACTAACCTCCCTAAAGACCCAGTACTTC	CASSDILTSLKTQYF
NA	TRBV30	NA	TRBJ1-5	TGTGCCTGGAGTGTAAGGACAAGATATCAGCCCCAGCATTTT	CAWSVRTRYQPQHF
TRBD1	TRBV29-1	NA	TRBJ2-3	TGCAGCACAGGGGGCTCAGATACGCAGTATTTT	CSTGGSDTQYF
TRBD2	TRBV7-8	NA	TRBJ2-3	TGTGCCAGCAGTTATAGCGGGGGGGCAGATACGCAGTATTTT	CASSYSGGADTQYF
TRBD1	TRBV4-2	NA	TRBJ1-1	TGTGCCAGCAGCCAAGAGTTTCGGACAGGCGACCAAATGAACACTGAAGCTTTCTTT	CASSQEFRTGDQMNTEAFF
NA	TRBV28	NA	TRBJ1-6	TGTGCCAGCAGACCCGGGAGCGTAGTCGGTTCACCCCTCCACTTT	CASRPGSVVGSPLHF
NA	TRBV24-1	NA	TRBJ1-2	TGTGCCACCAGTGATTTGGACAGGTCTTCTAGGTACTATGGCTACACCTTC	CATSDLDRSSRYYGYTF
TRBD1	TRBV5-5	few	TRBJ1-5	TGTGCCAGCAGCTTGGAAGGACAGGGGATAGGTCAGCCCCAGCATTTT	CASSLEGQGIGQPQHF
NA	TRBV27	once	TRBJ1-5	TGTGCCAGCAGTTTTCAGGGATATAGCAATCAGCCCCAGCATTTT	CASSFQGYSNQPQHF
TRBD1	TRBV7-3	NA	TRBJ1-2	TGTGCCAGCAGCGCGACAGGGACTGGCTATGGCTACACCTTC	CASSATGTGYGYTF
NA	TRBV10-3	once	TRBJ1-1	TGTGCCATCAGTGGAGGCACTGAAGCTTTCTTT	CAISGGTEAFF
TRBD1	TRBV6-5	NA	TRBJ2-3	TGTGCCAGCAGTTCCCCGACAGGGGATTTTGATACGCAGTATTTT	CASSSPTGDFDTQYF
NA	TRBV25-1	NA	TRBJ1-2	TGTGCCAGCAGTGAACAAGCGTTTAACTATGGCTACACCTTC	CASSEQAFNYGYTF
NA	TRBV25-1	once	TRBJ1-6	TGTGCCAGCAGTGAACTTGGAGGACGGAGCTCCTATAATTCACCCCTCCACTTT	CASSELGGRSSYNSPLHF
NA	TRBV12-3/TRBV12-4	NA	TRBJ2-4	TGTGCCAGCACTATTGGCAAAAACATTCAGTACTTC	CASTIGKNIQYF
TRBD1	TRBV6-5	NA	TRBJ1-2	TGTGCCAGCAGGATTCCGGGACAGGGGAACTATGGCTACACCTTC	CASRIPGQGNYGYTF
TRBD1	TRBV19	few	TRBJ2-1	TGTGCCAGTAGTATAATCGGGTCGGCAGGGGGTCACAATGAGCAGTTCTTC	CASSIIGSAGGHNEQFF
TRBD2	TRBV6-4	NA	TRBJ2-1	TGTGCCAGCAGTGACGGCGCGGGGGGAATAAATGAGCAGTTCTTC	CASSDGAGGINEQFF
NA	TRBV5-6	NA	TRBJ2-7	TGTGCCAGCAGCCAACAGGTCTTCCAGTCCTACGAGCAGTACTTC	CASSQQVFQSYEQYF
NA	TRBV10-3	NA	TRBJ2-2	TGTGCCACCAGGCGAGCAGAGGCCGGGGAGCTGTTTTTT	CATRRAEAGELFF
NA	TRBV4-2	NA	TRBJ2-7	TGTGCCAGCAGCCAAGACGGGTACGAGCAGTACTTC	CASSQDGYEQYF
NA	TRBV7-9	NA	TRBJ1-1	TGTGCCAGCAGCTACTCCATGAACACTGAAGCTTTCTTT	CASSYSMNTEAFF
NA	TRBV7-2	NA	TRBJ2-6	TGTGCCAGCAGCTTAGGGCTGGGGGCCAACGTCCTGACTTTC	CASSLGLGANVLTF
NA	TRBV5-1	NA	TRBJ2-2	TGCGCCAGCAGCGTAGGAACGCAGGGGTACGGGGAGCTGTTTTTT	CASSVGTQGYGELFF
NA	TRBV13	few	TRBJ2-2	TGTGCCAGCAACGAAGACAGGACGAACACCGGGGAGCTGTTTTTT	CASNEDRTNTGELFF
NA	TRBV6-2/TRBV6-3	NA	TRBJ1-6	TGTGCCAGCAGTTACTCGATGGAGGGGCCCTCACCCCTCCACTTT	CASSYSMEGPSPLHF
TRBD2	TRBV27	NA	TRBJ2-1	TGTGCCAGCAGTTTTCAGACGAGGGCTTTCGGGGGGAACTACAATGAGCAGTTCTTC	CASSFQTRAFGGNYNEQFF
TRBD2	TRBV7-9	NA	TRBJ2-3	TGTGCCAGCAGCCCAAACCGGGACTACAGTACAGATACGCAGTATTTT	CASSPNRDYSTDTQYF
NA	TRBV6-5	NA	TRBJ2-7	TGTGCCTCCTCGAGTTCGGGTTTGGGCGAGCAGTACTTC	CASSSSGLGEQYF
TRBD1	TRBV28	NA	TRBJ1-6	TGTGCCAGCAGTTTTGGGACAGGCGCGGTTTCACCCCTCCACTTT	CASSFGTGAVSPLHF
NA	TRBV2	few	TRBJ2-7	TGTGCCAGCAGTGAAGGGTGGAGTTACAAAACCTACGAGCAGTACTTC	CASSEGWSYKTYEQYF
NA	TRBV3-1/TRBV3-2	once	TRBJ1-1	TGTGCCAGCAGCCATCCTACCAGGGGAACTCGCACTGAAGCTTTCTTT	CASSHPTRGTRTEAFF
TRBD2	TRBV18	NA	TRBJ2-1	TGTGCCAGCTCACCGACTAGCGGGGGCGAGTATGAGCAGTTCTTC	CASSPTSGGEYEQFF
TRBD1	TRBV9	NA	TRBJ2-7	TGTGCCAGCAGCCCCGGACAGGGGGCGGCCGAGCAGTACTTC	CASSPGQGAAEQYF
TRBD1	TRBV5-6	NA	TRBJ2-5	TGTGCCAGCAGCCGTAACAGGGGGCGGCAAGAGACCCAGTACTTC	CASSRNRGRQETQYF
TRBD2	TRBV20-1	NA	TRBJ2-1	TGCAGTGCTAGTAGTCCGGTAGCGGGGGGCCACTACAATGAGCAGTTCTTC	CSASSPVAGGHYNEQFF
NA	TRBV25-1	many	TRBJ1-2	TGTGCCAGCAGTGATGGGGCCACTGAACTCTCCTATGGCTACACCTTC	CASSDGATELSYGYTF